This TCR beta chain was documented in a study of CD8 T cells in ankylosing spondylitis (dated by TCRdb to 2015 to 2018). Regarding the study in general: The study profiled T cell receptor beta repertoires in healthy donors and ankylosing spondylitis patients to find disease-linked TCR variants. The full study cohort comprised 25 ankylosing spondylitis patients and some 110 healthy donors. Peripheral blood was sampled, and synovial fluid was additionally collected from ankylosing spondylitis patients.

Trimmed from V: 3 bases; trimmed from J: 2 bases; junction bases lacking a gene match: 2. Its CDR3 holds 14 amino acids, cysteine through phenylalanine. The read is trimmed to its CDR3 DNA, 42 bases read in frame from base 1. CDR1 and CDR2 are read off the germline V gene as SGDLS and YYNGEE. Results and caveats for the whole study, not just this receptor: A TCR beta motif made up of several highly homologous amino acid variants appeared to be characteristic of blood from ankylosing spondylitis patients. A CD8+ phenotype was shown by the disease-linked clones, which were found at relatively low frequencies in peripheral blood. According to the report, matched synovial fluid samples from ankylosing spondylitis patients were significantly enriched for the disease-linked clones. Some of the motif variants had been reported before in the synovial fluid and blood of reactive arthritis patients, a finding that suggests common disease-initiation mechanisms.

Sequenced on an Illumina HiSeq 2500. Quantitative 5'-RACE with molecular barcodes was the method used to prepare the TCR beta libraries. For the original study's pipeline: A new computational method based on a probabilistic model of VDJ rearrangement was used to identify disease-linked TCR variants. TCRdb reworked the public reads: Q25 trimming with fastp, MiXCR clone assembly, productive beta chains retained. Each entry is one CDR3 protein sequence, shown with its most common DNA and genes. The V and J calls here are based on TCRdb, not the publication. The sample table records some 25,000 distinct CDR3 sequences; about 2.5% of these occur just once. The ten top clones hold 7.7% of the sample. By share, this clonotype ranks as medium-sized (0.01 to 0.1%). Its cognate antigen has yet to be identified. It has no much larger one-base neighbor in the sample; base qualities were not kept.

Sequenced sample: blood, either unsorted or a sorted T cell fraction (not recorded which). This sequence was found in a female donor with ankylosing spondylitis or in good health (not recorded which). The rearranged segments are TRBV9 and TRBJ2-1; 7 nucleotides in the junction match TRBD2. The DNA reads as follows: TGTGCCAGCAGCGGTAGCGGGCCCTACAATGAGCAGTTCTTC. This encodes CASSGSGPYNEQFF.